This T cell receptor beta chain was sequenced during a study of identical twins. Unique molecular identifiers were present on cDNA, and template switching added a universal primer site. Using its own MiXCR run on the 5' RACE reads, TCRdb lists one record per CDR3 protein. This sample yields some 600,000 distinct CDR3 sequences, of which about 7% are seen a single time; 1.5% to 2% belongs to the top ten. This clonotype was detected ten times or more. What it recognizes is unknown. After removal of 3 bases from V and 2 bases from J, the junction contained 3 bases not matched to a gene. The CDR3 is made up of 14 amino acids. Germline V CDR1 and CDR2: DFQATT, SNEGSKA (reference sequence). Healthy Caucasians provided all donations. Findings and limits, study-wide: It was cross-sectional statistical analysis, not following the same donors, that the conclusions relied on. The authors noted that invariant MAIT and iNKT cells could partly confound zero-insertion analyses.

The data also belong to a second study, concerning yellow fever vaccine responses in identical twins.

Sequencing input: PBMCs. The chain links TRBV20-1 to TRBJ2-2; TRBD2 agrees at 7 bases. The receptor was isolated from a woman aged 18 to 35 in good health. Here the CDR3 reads CSASAAGNTGELFF. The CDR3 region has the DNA TGCAGTGCTAGCGCAGCGGGAAACACCGGGGAGCTGTTTTTT.